This TCR beta chain originates from a study of blood T cell repertoires in COVID-19. Looking at the study overall: Sources were T cells, B-cell-depleted T cells, or PBMCs; the material itself was cDNA or gDNA.

Source study methods: Counts of nucleated cells, estimated from reference gene primer amplification, were obtained. This table comes from immunoSEQ multiplex PCR, and its TCRdb copy is limited to in-frame clones, with some not included. V, J and clone size were drawn from that table, and D and trimming were deduced from the DNA. The table has around 270,000 clones, about 89% seen once. CDR3 length equals 16 residues. The J segment lost 5 bases and the V segment lost 1 base, leaving 9 bases of the junction unmatched. Germline values: CDR1 LGHNA, CDR2 YNFKEQ. The genes are TRBV4-2 and TRBJ2-3, with 7 bases fitting TRBD1. This sequence originates from a middle-aged man with acute or convalescent COVID-19. Specimen: peripheral blood. CDR3 nucleotides: TGTGCCAGCAGCCAAGTGCAGGGGGTGGGAGAAGATACGCAGTATTTT. This codes for CASSQVQGVGEDTQYF.